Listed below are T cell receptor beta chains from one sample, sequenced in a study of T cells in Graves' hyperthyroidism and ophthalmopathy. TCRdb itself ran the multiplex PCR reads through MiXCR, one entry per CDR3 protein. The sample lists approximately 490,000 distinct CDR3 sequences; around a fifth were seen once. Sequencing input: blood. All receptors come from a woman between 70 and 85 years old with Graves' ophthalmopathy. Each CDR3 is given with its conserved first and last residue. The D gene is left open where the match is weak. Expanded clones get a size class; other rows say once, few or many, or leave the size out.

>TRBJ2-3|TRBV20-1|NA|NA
TGCAGTGCTAGGAGTCGGGCCACAGATACGCAGTATTTT
CSARSRATDTQYF
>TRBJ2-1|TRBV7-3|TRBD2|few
TGTGCCAGCAGCGCCGTAGCGGGAGGGCTCCCAAGTGAGCAGTTCTTC
CASSAVAGGLPSEQFF
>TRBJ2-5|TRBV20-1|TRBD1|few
TGCAGTGCTAGGGGACAGGGGGCAGAGACCCAGTACTTC
CSARGQGAETQYF
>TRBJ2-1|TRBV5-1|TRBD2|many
TGCGCCAGCAGCTTGGAGGTTAGCGGGAGCAAGCAGTTCTTC
CASSLEVSGSKQFF
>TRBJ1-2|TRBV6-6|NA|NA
TGTGCCAGCAGTCCAACAGGACTCCCCCATGGCTACACCTTC
CASSPTGLPHGYTF
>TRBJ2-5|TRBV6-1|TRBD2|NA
TGTGCCAGCAGAATGCGGGAGGGGGTGGGGACCCAGTACTTC
CASRMREGVGTQYF
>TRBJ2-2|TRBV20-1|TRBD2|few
TGCAGTGCTAGCATCCTAGCGGGAGTGGGCACCGGGGAGCTGTTTTTT
CSASILAGVGTGELFF
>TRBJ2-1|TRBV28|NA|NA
TGTGCCAGCAGTTTAGAAATTGGGGAGCAGTTCTTC
CASSLEIGEQFF
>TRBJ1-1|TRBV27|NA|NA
TGTGCCAGCAGTTGGGCCTTGGGGCCCTCCACTGAAGCTTTCTTT
CASSWALGPSTEAFF
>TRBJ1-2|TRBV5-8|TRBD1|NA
TGTGCCAGCACCGGGACAGGGTATATCTATGGCTACACCTTC
CASTGTGYIYGYTF
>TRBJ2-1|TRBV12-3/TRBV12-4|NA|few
TGTGCCAGCGTAGAAGGTCCAGCCCTAACCTACAATGAGCAGTTCTTC
CASVEGPALTYNEQFF
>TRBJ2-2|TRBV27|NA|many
TGTGCCAGCAATCTGTCAGGGGACGGCACCGGGGAGCTGTTTTTT
CASNLSGDGTGELFF
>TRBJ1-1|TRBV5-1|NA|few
TGCGCCAGCAGCTTGGCGGGGGGATCGGGGGGTACTGAAGCTTTCTTT
CASSLAGGSGGTEAFF
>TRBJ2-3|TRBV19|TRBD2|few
TGTGCCAGTAGTATTCGATTGACTAGCGGCTCAGATACGCAGTATTTT
CASSIRLTSGSDTQYF